Presented here are 24 T cell receptor beta chains from one specimen sequenced in a study of blood T cell repertoires in COVID-19. Sequencing was performed with immunoSEQ multiplex PCR; in TCRdb, only in-frame clones are kept and a portion is missing. Among a few hundred thousand clones, about 86% were seen once, and the ten largest hold 2% to 2.5%. The source material was peripheral blood. Receptors were obtained from a woman in her forties or fifties with acute or convalescent COVID-19.

V usage is TRBV27 and J usage is TRBJ2-1; TRBD2 agrees at 10 bases. J was trimmed by 9 bases and V by 7 bases; bases with no gene match: 12. The CDR3 covers 15 residues. Germline V gene sequence: CDR1 MNHEY, CDR2 SMNVEV (reference sequence). CDR3: CASNKLAGRKGEQFF. The CDR3 bases are TGTGCCAGCAACAAACTAGCGGGACGTAAGGGTGAGCAGTTCTTC.

The V and J genes are TRBV19 and TRBJ1-1; tentatively, D is TRBD1 (5 bases). Looked up from germline, CDR1 is LNHDA and CDR2 is SQIVND (reference sequence). This CDR3 spans 12 amino acids. V lost 10 bases and J 6 bases, leaving 15 bases between the germline ends. DNA for the CDR3: TGTGCCACCGGGGGGAGGGCCTCTGAAGCTTTCTTT. Translating gives CATGGRASEAFF.

The chain is built from TRBV6-6 and TRBJ2-2; 7 bases align to TRBD1. There are 16 residues in the CDR3. The trim removed 6 bases at V and 4 bases at J, leaving 11 bases unmatched. Germline loops: CDR1 MNHNY, CDR2 SVGAGI (reference sequence). As DNA, the CDR3 is TGTGCCAGCAGGGACCACAGGGGCCAGGGCACCGGGGAGCTGTTTTTT. Residues: CASRDHRGQGTGELFF.

The chain recombines TRBV9 with TRBJ2-3; D gene unclear. V was shortened by 4 bases and J by 3 bases, with 9 bases between the two germline ends. The CDR3 is 13 residues long. Germline CDR1 is SGDLS and CDR2 is YYNGEE. CDR3: CASSRVSTDTQYF. The CDR3 DNA reads TGTGCCAGCAGCCGAGTGAGTACAGATACGCAGTATTTT.

A few counts support this clone. The chain couples TRBV19 to TRBJ1-5; a possible D gene is TRBD1 (5 bases). The CDR3 has 12 amino acids. Trimming stripped 6 bases from V and 11 bases from J, with 14 bases between. The V gene's germline CDR1 is LNHDA and CDR2 SQIVND (reference sequence). This CDR3 reads CASRAGTRAQHF. CDR3 coding DNA: TGTGCCAGTAGGGCGGGGACCCGGGCCCAGCATTTT.

The V and J genes are TRBV19 and TRBJ2-2; 8 positions match TRBD1. This CDR3 comprises 16 residues. Germline CDR1 is LNHDA and CDR2 is SQIVND (reference sequence). Trimming at V came to 4 bases and at J to 4 bases, leaving 8 bases not matched to a gene. The CDR3 sequence: CASSTIDRGGTGELFF. Written as DNA, the CDR3 is TGTGCCAGTAGTACAATCGACAGGGGTGGCACCGGGGAGCTGTTTTTT.

The chain combines TRBV25-1 with TRBJ1-2, with 9 bases matching TRBD1. Germline CDR1 MGHDK, CDR2 SYGVNS. After removal of 4 bases from V and 6 bases from J, the junction contained 3 bases not matched to a gene. This CDR3 is built from 13 residues. CDR3 bases: TGTGCCAGCAGTGGTAACAGGGGGCATGGCTACACCTTC. Translated: CASSGNRGHGYTF.

This sequence joins TRBV12-3 or TRBV12-4 and TRBJ2-3, with D possibly TRBD2 on 5 matching bases. The CDR3 spans 13 residues. The V gene lost 5 bases and the J gene lost 11 bases, with 17 bases spanning the gap. Here the CDR3 reads CASSPPGLALQYF. In nucleotides, the CDR3 is TGTGCCAGCAGTCCCCCCGGGCTAGCTCTGCAGTATTTT.

Concerning this clone itself: The sample carries other DNA sequences with the same CDR3. This sequence joins TRBV14 and TRBJ1-3, with 9 bases matching TRBD1. This CDR3 has 15 residues. V lost 1 base, J lost 2 bases, and 0 bases stayed unmatched. Germline CDR1 reads SGHDN; CDR2 reads FVKESK. Here the CDR3 reads CASSQGQGAGNTIYF. As DNA, the CDR3 is TGTGCCAGCAGCCAAGGACAGGGGGCTGGAAACACCATATATTTT.

This clone has just one count. The chain has TRBV12-3 or TRBV12-4 and TRBJ2-3, with D perhaps matching TRBD1 (5 bases). The CDR3 runs to 13 residues. The V end was cut by 4 bases, the J end by 0 bases, with 5 bases between. CDR3 region: CASSWGSTDTQYF. DNA for the CDR3: TGTGCCAGCAGTTGGGGCAGCACAGATACGCAGTATTTT.

The genes are TRBV19 and TRBJ1-2; 9 nucleotides agree with TRBD1. The V and J ends lost 3 bases and 4 bases, in that order; junction bases with no gene match: 3. The CDR3 has 14 residues. Germline V gene sequence: CDR1 LNHDA, CDR2 SQIVND (reference sequence). The CDR3, as DNA: TGTGCCAGTAGTATTCCGGGACAGGGCTATGGCTACACCTTC. Its translation: CASSIPGQGYGYTF.

This rearrangement joins TRBV5-1 to TRBJ2-2, with 7 positions matching TRBD1. The CDR3 sequence is 14 residues long. Germline values: CDR1 SGHRS, CDR2 YFSETQ. Trimming removed 1 base from V and 6 bases from J; junction bases left unmatched: 3. The DNA for the CDR3 is TGCGCCAGCAGCTTGACAGGGGCATCCGGGGAGCTGTTTTTT. Encoded protein: CASSLTGASGELFF.

The chain is built from TRBV7-6 and TRBJ2-1; 8 bases fit TRBD2. Germline V CDR1 and CDR2: SGHVS, FNYEAQ. The CDR3 has 16 amino acids. Losses at the gene ends were 2 bases for V and 0 bases for J; bases not matched to a gene: 3. In DNA, the CDR3 is TGTGCCAGCAGCTTATCGGGAGGGATCTCCTACAATGAGCAGTTCTTC. This sequence encodes CASSLSGGISYNEQFF.

The V gene is TRBV7-9, the J gene TRBJ1-1; 10 bases align to TRBD1. Germline V lookup: CDR1 SEHNR, CDR2 FQNEAQ (reference sequence). Germline trimming cut 2 bases from V and 5 bases from J; bases unmatched to any gene: 5. This CDR3 is built from 15 residues. In DNA, the CDR3 is TGTGCCAGCAGCTTAAGGACAGGGGGTTGGACTGAAGCTTTCTTT. It translates to CASSLRTGGWTEAFF.

The chain carries TRBV9 and TRBJ1-1; D possibly corresponds to TRBD1 (5 bases). CDR3 length: 15 amino acids. The V gene's germline CDR1 is SGDLS and CDR2 YYNGEE. V was trimmed by 0 bases and J by 2 bases, leaving 11 bases between them. The CDR3 nucleotides are TGTGCCAGCAGCGTAGCTTCAGGGATTAACACTGAAGCTTTCTTT. It translates to CASSVASGINTEAFF.

The chain has TRBV5-1 and TRBJ2-3; tentatively, D is TRBD2 (6 bases). Per germline, CDR1 SGHRS and CDR2 YFSETQ. Deletions cut 0 bases from V and 6 bases from J, with 14 bases between. The CDR3 contains 15 residues. CDR3 residues: CASSLAGAFPDTQYF. In DNA form, the CDR3 reads TGCGCCAGCAGCTTGGCGGGAGCTTTTCCTGATACGCAGTATTTT. Full variable domain (outside the CDR3, taken from reference TRBV5-1 and TRBJ2-3): KAGVTQTPRYLIKTRGQQVTLSCSPISGHRSVSWYQQTPGQGLQFLFEYFSETQRNKGNFPGRFSGRQFSNSRSEMNVSTLELGDSALYLCASSLAGAFPDTQYFGPGTRLTVL.

In this sample, this clone turned up once. This rearrangement joins TRBV5-1 to TRBJ1-2; 8 nucleotides line up with TRBD1. Germline V gene lookup returns CDR1 SGHRS and CDR2 YFSETQ. The V gene end was trimmed by 4 bases and the J gene end by 8 bases; junction bases not matched to a gene: 7. This CDR3 spans 13 amino acids. The CDR3 DNA reads TGCGCCAGCAGCCAAATACAGGGGGACGGCTACACCTTC. This sequence encodes CASSQIQGDGYTF.

This rearrangement joins TRBV6-5 to TRBJ2-5, with 7 positions matching TRBD2. Germline CDR1 and CDR2: MNHEY and SVGAGI. Germline trimming cut 5 bases from V and 4 bases from J; bases unmatched to any gene: 7. This CDR3 region has 14 residues. CDR3 sequence (DNA): TGTGCCAGCAGTCCCGGGGGGAGGAGAGAGACCCAGTACTTC. It yields the protein CASSPGGRRETQYF.

This clone has a single count. J is TRBJ1-4 and V is TRBV5-1; D is possibly TRBD1 (5 bases). Germline CDR1 and CDR2: SGHRS and YFSETQ. The CDR3 length is 14 residues. Deletions cut 2 bases from V and 2 bases from J, with 7 bases between. CDR3 sequence (DNA): TGCGCCAGCAGCTTCGGGGGGACTAATGAAAAACTGTTTTTT. Protein product: CASSFGGTNEKLFF.

V gene TRBV2 combines with J gene TRBJ2-7, with 7 bases that match TRBD1. The trim removed 7 bases at V and 1 base at J, leaving 1 base unmatched. The CDR3 totals 12 residues. Per germline, CDR1 SNHLY and CDR2 FYNNEI. The CDR3 DNA sequence: TGTGCCAGCAAGGACAGGTCCTACGAGCAGTACTTC. Translating gives CASKDRSYEQYF. The full variable domain, completed using reference TRBV2 and TRBJ2-7, is EPEVTQTPSHQVTQMGQEVILRCVPISNHLYFYWYRQILGQKVEFLVSFYNNEISEKSEIFDDQFSVERPDGSNFTLKIRSTKLEDSAMYFCASKDRSYEQYFGPGTRLTVT.

V usage is TRBV19 and J usage is TRBJ1-4; D is unclear. Looked up from germline, CDR1 is LNHDA and CDR2 is SQIVND (reference sequence). This CDR3 has 12 residues. With 7 bases removed from V and 7 bases from J, the gap between germline ends came to 10 bases. The CDR3 here is CASTGLSEKLFF. The CDR3 DNA follows: TGTGCCAGTACGGGGTTAAGTGAAAAACTGTTTTTT.

The V and J genes are TRBV4-2 and TRBJ1-4; D gene unclear. Germline V lookup: CDR1 LGHNA, CDR2 YNFKEQ. The CDR3 length is 18 residues. Trimming shortened V by 0 bases and J by 0 bases, and 14 bases separated the two germline ends. Here the CDR3 reads CASSQEPMLSTTNEKLFF. In DNA form, the CDR3 reads TGTGCCAGCAGCCAAGAACCAATGTTGAGCACAACTAATGAAAAACTGTTTTTT.

This clone was detected once. J is TRBJ1-1 and V is TRBV7-9, with TRBD1 as a possible D gene (5 bases). Germline CDR1 and CDR2: SEHNR and FQNEAQ (reference sequence). Trimming removed 4 bases from V and 3 bases from J, with 15 bases in between. This CDR3 spans 15 amino acids. CDR3 region: CASSWGEGWHTEAFF. CDR3 nucleotides: TGTGCCAGCAGCTGGGGGGAAGGATGGCACACTGAAGCTTTCTTT. Full variable domain (remainder filled in from reference TRBV7-9 and TRBJ1-1): DTGVSQNPRHKITKRGQNVTFRCDPISEHNRLYWYRQTLGQGPEFLTYFQNEAQLEKSRLLSDRFSAERPKGSFSTLEIQRTEQGDSAMYLCASSWGEGWHTEAFFGQGTRLTVV.

The chain combines TRBV9 with TRBJ2-7; 7 positions match TRBD1. The CDR3 runs to 15 residues. V shed 3 bases and J 6 bases; nucleotides not matched to a gene: 12. Germline loops: CDR1 SGDLS, CDR2 YYNGEE. The DNA for the CDR3 is TGTGCCAGCAGCGCTTTTGCCGGGACAGAAGGCGAGCAGTACTTC. Translation: CASSAFAGTEGEQYF.